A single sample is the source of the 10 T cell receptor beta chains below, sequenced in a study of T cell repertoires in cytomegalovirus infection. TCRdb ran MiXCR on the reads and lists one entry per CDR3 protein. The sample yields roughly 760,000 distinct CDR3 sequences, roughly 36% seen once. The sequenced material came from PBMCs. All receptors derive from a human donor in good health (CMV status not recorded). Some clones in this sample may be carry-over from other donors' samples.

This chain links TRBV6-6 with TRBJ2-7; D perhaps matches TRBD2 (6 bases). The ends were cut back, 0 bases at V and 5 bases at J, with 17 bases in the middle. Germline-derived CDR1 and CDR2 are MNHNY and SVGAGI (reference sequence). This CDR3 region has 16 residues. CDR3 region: CASSYSSAGGPNEQYF. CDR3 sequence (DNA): TGTGCCAGCAGTTACTCGTCAGCCGGAGGGCCTAACGAGCAGTACTTC.

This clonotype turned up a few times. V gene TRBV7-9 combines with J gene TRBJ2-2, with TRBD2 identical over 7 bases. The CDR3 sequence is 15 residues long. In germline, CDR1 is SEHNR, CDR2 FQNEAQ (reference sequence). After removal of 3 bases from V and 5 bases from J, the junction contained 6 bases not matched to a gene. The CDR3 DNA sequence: TGTGCCAGCAGCTTGGCGGGGGTTTTAACCGGGGAGCTGTTTTTT. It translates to CASSLAGVLTGELFF.

The CDR3 region has the DNA TGTGCCAGTAGTAAGTTCGGTGAGCAGTTCTTC. This translates into CASSKFGEQFF. This rearrangement joins TRBV19 to TRBJ2-1, with unresolved D. Looked up from germline, CDR1 is LNHDA and CDR2 is SQIVND (reference sequence). This CDR3 is 11 amino acids long. V gave up 4 bases and J gave up 9 bases, with 7 bases separating them.

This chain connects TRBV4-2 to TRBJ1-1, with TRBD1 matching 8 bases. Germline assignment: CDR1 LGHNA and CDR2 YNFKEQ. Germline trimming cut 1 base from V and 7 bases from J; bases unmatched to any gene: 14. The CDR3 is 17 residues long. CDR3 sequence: CASSQASVGQGWVEAFF. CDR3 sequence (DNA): TGTGCCAGCAGCCAAGCAAGTGTAGGACAGGGATGGGTTGAAGCTTTCTTT.

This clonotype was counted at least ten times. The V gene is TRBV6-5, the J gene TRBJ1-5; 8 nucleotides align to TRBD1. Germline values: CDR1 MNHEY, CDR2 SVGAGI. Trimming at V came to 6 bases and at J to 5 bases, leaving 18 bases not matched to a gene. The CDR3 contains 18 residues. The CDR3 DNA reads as TGTGCCAGCAGCCGGCAGGCCACCTCAGGGGGCAGCTATCAGCCCCAGCATTTT. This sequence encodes CASSRQATSGGSYQPQHF.

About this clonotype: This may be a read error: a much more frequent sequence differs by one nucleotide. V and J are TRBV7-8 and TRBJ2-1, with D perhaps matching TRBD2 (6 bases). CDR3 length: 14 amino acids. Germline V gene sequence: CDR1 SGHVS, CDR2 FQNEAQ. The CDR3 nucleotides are TGTGCCAGCAGCCCGACTAGGTATTACAATGAGCAGTTATTC. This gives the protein CASSPTRYYNEQLF.

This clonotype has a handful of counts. The CDR3 loop reads CASSPGGQSNTGELFF. CDR3 coding DNA: TGTGCCAGCTCACCCGGGGGACAGTCAAACACCGGGGAGCTGTTTTTT. This chain uses TRBV18 with TRBJ2-2, with D tentatively TRBD1 (7 bases). The CDR3 length is 16 residues. V was pared by 3 bases and J by 2 bases, with 13 bases between. Germline-derived CDR1 and CDR2 are KGHSH and LQKENI.

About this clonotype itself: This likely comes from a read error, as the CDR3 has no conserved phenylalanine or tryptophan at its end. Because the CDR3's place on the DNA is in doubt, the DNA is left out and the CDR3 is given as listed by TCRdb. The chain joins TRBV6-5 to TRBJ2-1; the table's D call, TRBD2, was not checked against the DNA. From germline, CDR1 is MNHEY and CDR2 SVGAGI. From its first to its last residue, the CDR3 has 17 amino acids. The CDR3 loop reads CASSYSKWTSGSSEQLL.

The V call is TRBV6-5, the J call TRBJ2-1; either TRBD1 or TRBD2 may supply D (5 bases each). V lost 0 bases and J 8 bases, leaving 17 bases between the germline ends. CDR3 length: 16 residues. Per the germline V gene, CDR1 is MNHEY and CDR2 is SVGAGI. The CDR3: CASSYSVLHRGDEQFF. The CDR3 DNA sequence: TGTGCCAGCAGTTACTCCGTCCTACACCGGGGCGATGAGCAGTTCTTC.

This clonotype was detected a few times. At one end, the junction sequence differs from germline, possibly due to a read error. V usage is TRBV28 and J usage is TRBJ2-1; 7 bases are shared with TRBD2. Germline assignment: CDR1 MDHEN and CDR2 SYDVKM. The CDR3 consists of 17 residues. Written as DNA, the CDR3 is TGTGCCAGCAGTTTGGGTTCGCGGGAGCTAGCCTATAATGAGCAGTTCTTC. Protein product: CASSLGSRELAYNEQFF.